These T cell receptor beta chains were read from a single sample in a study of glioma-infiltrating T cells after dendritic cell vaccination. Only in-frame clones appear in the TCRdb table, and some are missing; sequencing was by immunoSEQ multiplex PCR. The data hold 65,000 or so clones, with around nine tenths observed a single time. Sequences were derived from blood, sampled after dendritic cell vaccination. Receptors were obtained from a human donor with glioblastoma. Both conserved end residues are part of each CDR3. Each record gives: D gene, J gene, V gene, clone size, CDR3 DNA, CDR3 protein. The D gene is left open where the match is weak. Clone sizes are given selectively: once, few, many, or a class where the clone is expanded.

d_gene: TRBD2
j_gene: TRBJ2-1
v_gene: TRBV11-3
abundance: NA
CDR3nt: TGTGCCAGCAGCTTAGATAGCGGGACTTACAATGAGCAGTTCTTC
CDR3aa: CASSLDSGTYNEQFF

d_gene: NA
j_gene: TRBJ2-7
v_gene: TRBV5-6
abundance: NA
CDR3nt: TGTGCCAGCAGCTTGGCGGGACAACTCTACGAGCAGTACTTC
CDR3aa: CASSLAGQLYEQYF

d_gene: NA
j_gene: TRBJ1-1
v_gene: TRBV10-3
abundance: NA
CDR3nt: TGTGCCATCAGTAGGGACGGGGGGTCGAACACTGAAGCTTTCTTT
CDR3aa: CAISRDGGSNTEAFF

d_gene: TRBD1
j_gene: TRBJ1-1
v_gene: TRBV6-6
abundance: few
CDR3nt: TGTGCCAGCAGTCGCAGGGGGGCGGACACTGAAGCTTTCTTT
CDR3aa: CASSRRGADTEAFF

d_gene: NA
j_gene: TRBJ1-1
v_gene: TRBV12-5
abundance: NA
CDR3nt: TGTGCTAGTGGTTCGAGGGCCCCGGGCACTGAAGCTTTCTTT
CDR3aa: CASGSRAPGTEAFF

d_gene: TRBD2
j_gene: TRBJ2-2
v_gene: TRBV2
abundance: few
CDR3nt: TGTGCCAGCACCCTCCGACTAGCGGTAGGGGGCGGGGAGCTGTTTTTT
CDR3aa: CASTLRLAVGGGELFF

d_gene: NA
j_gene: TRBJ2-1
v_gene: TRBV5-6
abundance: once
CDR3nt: TGTGCCAGCAGCCAACCGGGTCTCCAGGGTGAGCAGTTCTTC
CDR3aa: CASSQPGLQGEQFF

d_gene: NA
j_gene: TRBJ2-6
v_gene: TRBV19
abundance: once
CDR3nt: TGTGCCAGTAGTTCCTCCAACTTAGCTGGGGCCAACGTCCTGACTTTC
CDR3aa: CASSSSNLAGANVLTF

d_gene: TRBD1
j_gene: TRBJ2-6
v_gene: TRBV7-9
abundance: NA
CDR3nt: TGTGCCAGCAGCTTAAGACAGGGTCTCTCTGGGGCCAACGTCCTGACTTTC
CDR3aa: CASSLRQGLSGANVLTF

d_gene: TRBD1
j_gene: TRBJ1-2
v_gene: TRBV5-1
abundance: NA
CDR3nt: TGCGCCAGCAGCTTGGAGGGACAGGGCTATTACACCTTC
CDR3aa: CASSLEGQGYYTF

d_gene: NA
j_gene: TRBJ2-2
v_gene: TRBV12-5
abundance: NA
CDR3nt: TGTGCTAGTGGTTTGGTAGGGGCCAACACGGCCGGGGAGCTGTTTTTT
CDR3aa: CASGLVGANTAGELFF

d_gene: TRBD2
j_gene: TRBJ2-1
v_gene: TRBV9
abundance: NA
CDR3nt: TGTGCCAGCAGCGCCGTCTTTGGGACTAGCGGGAGTCGGGGTGAGCAGTTCTTC
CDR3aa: CASSAVFGTSGSRGEQFF

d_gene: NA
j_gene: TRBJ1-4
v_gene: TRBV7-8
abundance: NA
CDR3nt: TGTGCCAGCAGCTTAGTGGGAGCTTGGGGAGAAAAACTGTTTTTT
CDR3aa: CASSLVGAWGEKLFF

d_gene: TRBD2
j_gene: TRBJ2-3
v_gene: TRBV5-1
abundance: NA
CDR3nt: TGCGCCAGCAGCTTCGGACTAGCGGGGCTGAAAGATACGCAGTATTTT
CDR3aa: CASSFGLAGLKDTQYF

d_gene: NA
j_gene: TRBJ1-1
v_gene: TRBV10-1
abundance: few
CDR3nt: TGCGCCAGGGGGGGGTGGGGGAACACTGAAGCTTTCTTT
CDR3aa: CARGGWGNTEAFF

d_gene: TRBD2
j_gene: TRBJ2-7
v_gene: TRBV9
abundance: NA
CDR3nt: TGTGCCAGCAGCCCCACCGGGACTAACTCCTACGAGCAGTACTTC
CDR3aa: CASSPTGTNSYEQYF

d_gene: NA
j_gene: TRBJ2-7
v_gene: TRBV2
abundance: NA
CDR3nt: TGTGCCAGCAGTGATTTGACAGATACCTACGAGCAGTACTTC
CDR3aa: CASSDLTDTYEQYF

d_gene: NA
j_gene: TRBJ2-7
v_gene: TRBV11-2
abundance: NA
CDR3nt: TGTGCCAGCAGCCCTCGGGGGAGCTCCTACGAGCAGTACTTC
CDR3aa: CASSPRGSSYEQYF

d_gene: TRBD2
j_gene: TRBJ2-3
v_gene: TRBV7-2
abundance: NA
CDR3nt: TGTGCCAGCATCCCGGGACTAGCGGGCACAGATACGCAGTATTTT
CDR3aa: CASIPGLAGTDTQYF

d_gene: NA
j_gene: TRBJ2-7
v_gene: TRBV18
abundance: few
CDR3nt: TGTGCCAGCTCACCCATTCCGACTAGAGGTTTCTACGAGCAGTACTTC
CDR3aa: CASSPIPTRGFYEQYF

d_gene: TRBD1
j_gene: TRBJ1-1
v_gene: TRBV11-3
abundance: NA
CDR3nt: TGTGCCAGCAGCACCTACAGGGGGGACACTGAAGCTTTCTTT
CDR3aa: CASSTYRGDTEAFF

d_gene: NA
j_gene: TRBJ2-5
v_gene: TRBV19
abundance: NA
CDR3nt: TGTGCCAGTAGTATCGGAGTGTCAGAAGAGACCCAGTACTTC
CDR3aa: CASSIGVSEETQYF

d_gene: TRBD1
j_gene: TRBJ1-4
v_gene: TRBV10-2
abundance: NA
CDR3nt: TGCGCCAGCAGCCACCGGGACAGGGGTGCAACTAATGAAAAACTGTTTTTT
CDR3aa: CASSHRDRGATNEKLFF

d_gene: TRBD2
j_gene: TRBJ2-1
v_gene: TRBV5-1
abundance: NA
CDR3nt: TGCGCCAGCAGCTTAACCCCGCGGGGGGGGAGCTCCTACAATGAGCAGTTCTTC
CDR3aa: CASSLTPRGGSSYNEQFF

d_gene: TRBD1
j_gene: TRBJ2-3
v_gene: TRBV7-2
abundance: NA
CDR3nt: TGTGCCAGCAGCGCGAGACAGGGTGGGGCTACAGATACGCAGTATTTT
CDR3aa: CASSARQGGATDTQYF

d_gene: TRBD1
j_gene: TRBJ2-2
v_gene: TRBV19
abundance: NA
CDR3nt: TGTGCCAGTAGTATCACAGGGGGTAACACCGGGGAGCTGTTTTTT
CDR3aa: CASSITGGNTGELFF

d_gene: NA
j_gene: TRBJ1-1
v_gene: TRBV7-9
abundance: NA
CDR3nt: TGTGCCAGCACCGGACTGCCTACTGAAGCTTTCTTT
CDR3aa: CASTGLPTEAFF

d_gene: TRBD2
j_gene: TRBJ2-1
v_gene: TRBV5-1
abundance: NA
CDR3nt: TGCGCCAGCAGCTTTGGGACTAGCGGGAGAGTGGAGCAGTTCTTC
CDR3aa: CASSFGTSGRVEQFF